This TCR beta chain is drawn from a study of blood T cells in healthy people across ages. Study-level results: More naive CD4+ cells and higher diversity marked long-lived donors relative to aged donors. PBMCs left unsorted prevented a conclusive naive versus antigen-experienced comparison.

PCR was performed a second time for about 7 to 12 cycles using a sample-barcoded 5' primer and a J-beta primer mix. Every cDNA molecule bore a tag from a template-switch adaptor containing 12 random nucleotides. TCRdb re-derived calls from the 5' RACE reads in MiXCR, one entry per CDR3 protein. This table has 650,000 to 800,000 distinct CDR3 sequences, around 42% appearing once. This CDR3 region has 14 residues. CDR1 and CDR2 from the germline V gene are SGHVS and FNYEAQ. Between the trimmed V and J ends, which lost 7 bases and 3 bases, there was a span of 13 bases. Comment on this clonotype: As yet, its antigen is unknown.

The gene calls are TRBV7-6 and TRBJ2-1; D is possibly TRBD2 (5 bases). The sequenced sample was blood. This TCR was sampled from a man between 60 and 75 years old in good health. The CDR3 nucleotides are TGTGCCAGCATCCGCCACGGGAACTACAATGAGCAGTTCTTC. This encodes CASIRHGNYNEQFF.